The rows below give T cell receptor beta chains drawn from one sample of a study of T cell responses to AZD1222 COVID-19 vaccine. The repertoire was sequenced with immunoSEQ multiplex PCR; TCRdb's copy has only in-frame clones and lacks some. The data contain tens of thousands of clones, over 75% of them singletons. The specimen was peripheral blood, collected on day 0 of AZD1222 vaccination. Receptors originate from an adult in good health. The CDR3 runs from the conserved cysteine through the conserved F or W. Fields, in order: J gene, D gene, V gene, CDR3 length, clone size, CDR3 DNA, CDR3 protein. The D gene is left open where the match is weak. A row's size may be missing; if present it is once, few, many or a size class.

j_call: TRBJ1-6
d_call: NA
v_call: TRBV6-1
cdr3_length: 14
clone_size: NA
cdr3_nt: TGTGCCAGCAGTGAACAGTACTATAATTCACCCCTCCACTTT
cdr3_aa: CASSEQYYNSPLHF

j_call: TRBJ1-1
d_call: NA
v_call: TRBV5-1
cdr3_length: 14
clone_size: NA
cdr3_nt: TGCGCCAGCAGCTTATACAAGATGAACACTGAAGCTTTCTTT
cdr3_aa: CASSLYKMNTEAFF

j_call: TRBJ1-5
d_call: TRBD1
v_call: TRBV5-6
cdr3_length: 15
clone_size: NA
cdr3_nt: TGTGCCAGCAGCTATGGGACAGGCGTGGGTCAGCCCCAGCATTTT
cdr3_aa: CASSYGTGVGQPQHF

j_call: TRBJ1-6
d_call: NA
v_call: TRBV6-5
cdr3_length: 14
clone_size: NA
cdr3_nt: TGTGCCAGCAGTTACGGGAAGGGAGATTCACCCCTCCACTTT
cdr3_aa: CASSYGKGDSPLHF

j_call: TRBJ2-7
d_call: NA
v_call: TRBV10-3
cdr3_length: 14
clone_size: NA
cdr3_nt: TGTGCCATCAGTGAGAGCTCGGGAGACTACGAGCAGTACTTC
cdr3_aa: CAISESSGDYEQYF

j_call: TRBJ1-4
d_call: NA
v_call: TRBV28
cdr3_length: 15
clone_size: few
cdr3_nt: TGTGCCAGCAAAGGGGACATCCCAACTAATGAAAAACTGTTTTTT
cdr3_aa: CASKGDIPTNEKLFF

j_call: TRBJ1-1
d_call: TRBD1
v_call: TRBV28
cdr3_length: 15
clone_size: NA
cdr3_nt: TGTGCCAGCAGTTTATGGGGAGGGGGCAGGTTTGAAGCTTTCTTT
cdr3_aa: CASSLWGGGRFEAFF

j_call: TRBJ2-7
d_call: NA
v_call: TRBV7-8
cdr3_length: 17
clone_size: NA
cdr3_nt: TGTGCCAGCAGCCCCGCCGTCGGTCGGGGGGCCTCCTACGAGCAGTACTTC
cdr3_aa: CASSPAVGRGASYEQYF

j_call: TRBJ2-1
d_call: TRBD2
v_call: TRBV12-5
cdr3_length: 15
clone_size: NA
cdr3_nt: TGTGCTAGTGGTTTTCGACTAGCGGGTGAAAGTGAGCAGTTCTTC
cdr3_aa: CASGFRLAGESEQFF

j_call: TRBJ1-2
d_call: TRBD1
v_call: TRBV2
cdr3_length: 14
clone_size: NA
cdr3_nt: TGTGCCAGCAGCCCGGGACAGGGGAACTATGGCTACACCTTC
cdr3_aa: CASSPGQGNYGYTF

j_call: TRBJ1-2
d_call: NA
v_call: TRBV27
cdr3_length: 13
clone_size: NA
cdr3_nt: TGTGCCAGCAGTTCATCGGGGGGCGCTGGCTACACCTTC
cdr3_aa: CASSSSGGAGYTF

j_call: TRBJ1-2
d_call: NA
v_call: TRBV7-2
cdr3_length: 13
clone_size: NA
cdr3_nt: TGTGCCAGCAGCTTGACGGGGGACTATGGCTACACCTTC
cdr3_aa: CASSLTGDYGYTF

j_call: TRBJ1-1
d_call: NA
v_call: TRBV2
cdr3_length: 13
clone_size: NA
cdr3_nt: TGTGCCAGCAGTGGGGATCACAACACTGAAGCTTTCTTT
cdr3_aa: CASSGDHNTEAFF